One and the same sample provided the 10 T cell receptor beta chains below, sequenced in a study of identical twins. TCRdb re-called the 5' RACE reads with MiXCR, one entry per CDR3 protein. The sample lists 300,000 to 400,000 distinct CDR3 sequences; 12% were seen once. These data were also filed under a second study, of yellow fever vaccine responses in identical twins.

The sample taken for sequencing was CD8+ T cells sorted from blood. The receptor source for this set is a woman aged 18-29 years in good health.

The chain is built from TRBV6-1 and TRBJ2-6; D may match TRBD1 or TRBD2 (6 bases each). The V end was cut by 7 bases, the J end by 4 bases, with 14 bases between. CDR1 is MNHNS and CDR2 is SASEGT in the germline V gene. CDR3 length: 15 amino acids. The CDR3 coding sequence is TGTGCCAGCAAGGATAGGGGGGACGGGGCCAACGTCCTGACTTTC. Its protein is CASKDRGDGANVLTF.

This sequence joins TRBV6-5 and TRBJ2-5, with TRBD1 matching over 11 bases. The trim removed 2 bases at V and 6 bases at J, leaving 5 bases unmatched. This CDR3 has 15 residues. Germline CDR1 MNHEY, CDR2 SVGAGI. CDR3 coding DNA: TGTGCCAGCAGTTACGGACAGGGGGCCGTTAAGACCCAGTACTTC. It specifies CASSYGQGAVKTQYF.

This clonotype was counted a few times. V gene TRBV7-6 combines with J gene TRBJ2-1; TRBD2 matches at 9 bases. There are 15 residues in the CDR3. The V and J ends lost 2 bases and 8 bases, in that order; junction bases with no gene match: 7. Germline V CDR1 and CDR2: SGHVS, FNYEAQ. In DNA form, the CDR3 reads TGTGCCAGCAGCTTAACCGGGACTAGCAGGGATGAGCAGTTCTTC. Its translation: CASSLTGTSRDEQFF.

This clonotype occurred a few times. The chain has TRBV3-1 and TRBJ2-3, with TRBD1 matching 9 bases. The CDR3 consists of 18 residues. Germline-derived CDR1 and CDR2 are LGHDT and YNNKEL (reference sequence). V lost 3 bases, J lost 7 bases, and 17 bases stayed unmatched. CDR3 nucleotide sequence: TGTGCCAGCAGCCAGGAGCGGGACAGGGTCATTCCGGCGCATACGCAGTATTTT. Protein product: CASSQERDRVIPAHTQYF.

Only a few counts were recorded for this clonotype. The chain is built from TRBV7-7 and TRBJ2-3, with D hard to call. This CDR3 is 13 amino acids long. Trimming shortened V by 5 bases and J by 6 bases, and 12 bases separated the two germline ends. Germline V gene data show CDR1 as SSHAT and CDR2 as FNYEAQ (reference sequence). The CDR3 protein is CASSPRGDDTQYF. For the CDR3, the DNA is TGTGCCAGCAGCCCCAGAGGAGACGATACGCAGTATTTT.

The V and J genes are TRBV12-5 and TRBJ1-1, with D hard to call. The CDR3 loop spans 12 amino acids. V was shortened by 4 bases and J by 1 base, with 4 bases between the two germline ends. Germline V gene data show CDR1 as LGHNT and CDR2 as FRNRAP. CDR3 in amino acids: CASGWGNTEAFF. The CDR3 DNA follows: TGTGCTAGTGGTTGGGGGAACACTGAAGCTTTCTTT.

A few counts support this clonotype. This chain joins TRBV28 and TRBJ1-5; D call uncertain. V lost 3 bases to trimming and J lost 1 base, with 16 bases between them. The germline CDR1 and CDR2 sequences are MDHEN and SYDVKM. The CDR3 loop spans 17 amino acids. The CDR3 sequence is CASSFDPSAGSNQPQHF. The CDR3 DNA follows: TGTGCCAGCAGTTTTGACCCCTCAGCAGGCAGCAATCAGCCCCAGCATTTT.

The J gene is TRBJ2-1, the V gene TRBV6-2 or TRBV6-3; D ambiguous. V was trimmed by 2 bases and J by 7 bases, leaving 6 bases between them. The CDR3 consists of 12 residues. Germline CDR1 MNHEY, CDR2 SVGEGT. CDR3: CASSYSVNEQFF. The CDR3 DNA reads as TGTGCCAGCAGTTACAGTGTGAATGAGCAGTTCTTC.

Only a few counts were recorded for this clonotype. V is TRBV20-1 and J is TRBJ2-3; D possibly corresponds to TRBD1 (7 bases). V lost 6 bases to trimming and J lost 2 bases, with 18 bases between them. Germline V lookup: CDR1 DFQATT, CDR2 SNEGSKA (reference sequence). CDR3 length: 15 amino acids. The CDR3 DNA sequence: TGCAGTGCCATACATGACAGGGAGGTCACAGATACGCAGTATTTT. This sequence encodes CSAIHDREVTDTQYF.

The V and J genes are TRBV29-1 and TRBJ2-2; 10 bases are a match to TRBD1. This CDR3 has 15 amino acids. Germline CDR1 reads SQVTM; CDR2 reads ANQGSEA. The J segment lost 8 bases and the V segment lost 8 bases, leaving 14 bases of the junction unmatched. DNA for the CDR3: TGCAGCATATACCCCGGGACAGGGGATAGAGGGGAGCTGTTTTTT. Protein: CSIYPGTGDRGELFF.